The 2 T cell receptor beta chains below were found in one sample sequenced in a study of post-analysis software for immune sequencing data. The study's findings and limits: There were five or six TRBV segments more frequent in patients than controls, and TRBV5-6, TRBV5-1 and TRBV20-1 were among them.

Researchers reported that TCR beta cDNA libraries carried unique molecular identifiers. Each CDR3 protein is one row after TCRdb ran MiXCR on the PCR reads. The sample holds approximately 570,000 distinct CDR3 sequences, roughly 46% seen once. These receptors' antigens are unknown. The source material was blood. The receptor set was obtained from a girl aged 5 to 17 with multiple sclerosis.

The chain couples TRBV29-1 to TRBJ1-3; D is undetermined. V was pared by 4 bases and J by 3 bases, with 10 bases between. The CDR3 is 13 residues long. From germline, CDR1 is SQVTM and CDR2 ANQGSEA. The chain's CDR3 is CSVAGTLGNTIYF. Written as DNA, the CDR3 is TGCAGCGTTGCGGGAACCCTTGGAAACACCATATATTTT.

J is TRBJ2-6 and V is TRBV27; D is perhaps TRBD1 or TRBD2 (6 bases each). The CDR3 is 17 amino acids. Germline CDR1 MNHEY, CDR2 SMNVEV (reference sequence). Trimming removed 5 bases at V and 0 bases at J, with 14 bases between. The CDR3 reads CASSLRGVPSGANVLTF. DNA for the CDR3: TGTGCCAGCAGTCTAAGGGGGGTTCCCTCTGGGGCCAACGTCCTGACTTTC.